In its sample, the clone carrying this T cell receptor (beta chain) was seen a few times. Collection of roughly 10 milliliters of peripheral blood was performed for each donor. The data were obtained in a study of blood T cells in healthy people across ages. The use of a sample-barcoded 5' primer and a J-beta primer mix characterized a second PCR of roughly 6 to 11 cycles. TCRdb reanalysed the 5' RACE reads using MiXCR and keeps one entry per CDR3 protein. The sample yields roughly 1 million distinct CDR3 sequences, about 23% seen once. J was trimmed by 1 base and V by 5 bases; bases with no gene match: 5. This CDR3 contains 16 residues. A further study also used this sample, focusing on T cells of mothers and their children.

The TCR comes from a girl aged 2 to 9 in good health. The sample consisted of blood. This chain connects TRBV12-3 or TRBV12-4 to TRBJ2-5, with 12 bases matching TRBD2. CDR3 residues: CASSPLAGGLQETQYF. CDR3 coding DNA: TGTGCCAGCAGTCCACTAGCGGGGGGTCTCCAAGAGACCCAGTACTTC.